Shown below are 21 T cell receptor beta chains from a single sample sequenced in a study of chemoradiotherapy in HPV16-positive cancers. The method was immunoSEQ multiplex PCR; TCRdb's version includes in-frame clones alone and lacks a portion of them. This table has approximately 7,800 clones, roughly 79% appearing once. The sample was collected from a patient who underwent chemoradiotherapy. These receptors came from a human donor with HPV-associated anogenital cancer.

By proportion, this clone is large. The rearrangement uses TRBV5-5 and TRBJ2-7; D ambiguous. Germline-derived CDR1 and CDR2 are SGHKS and YYEKEE (reference sequence). V was shortened by 4 bases and J by 2 bases, with 7 bases between the two germline ends. CDR3 size: 12 residues. This CDR3 is CASSIGTYEQYF. The CDR3 DNA follows: TGTGCCAGCAGCATCGGAACCTACGAGCAGTACTTC.

The chain uses TRBV14 and TRBJ1-3; the D is unclear. The germline V and J ends were trimmed by 0 bases and 0 bases, with 9 bases remaining between them. The V gene's germline CDR1 is SGHDN and CDR2 FVKESK. This CDR3 has 16 residues. The CDR3 DNA is TGTGCCAGCAGCCAAGATCGTCTTAACTCTGGAAACACCATATATTTT. Translating it yields CASSQDRLNSGNTIYF.

CDR3 nucleotides: TGTGCCAGCAGCCTCGGGTCTCTCTCGGATACGCAGTATTTT. Translation gives CASSLGSLSDTQYF. The chain employs TRBV7-2 and TRBJ2-3; no clear D. The germline V gene encodes CDR1 SGHTA and CDR2 FQGNSA. The CDR3 totals 14 residues. V lost 5 bases, J lost 6 bases, and 15 bases lay in between.

The chain combines TRBV7-6 with TRBJ2-1, with TRBD2 matching 9 bases. Germline CDR1 SGHVS, CDR2 FNYEAQ. The CDR3 is 17 amino acids. V gave up 5 bases and J gave up 0 bases; unmatched junction bases: 8. CDR3 sequence (DNA): TGTGCCAGCAGCCCGCTAGCGGGGCTCTACTCCTACAATGAGCAGTTCTTC. Its translation: CASSPLAGLYSYNEQFF.

The rearrangement links TRBV25-1 to TRBJ1-2; maybe TRBD1 (5 bases). This CDR3 region has 14 residues. V lost 4 bases and J 5 bases, leaving 14 bases between the germline ends. Germline V gene lookup returns CDR1 MGHDK and CDR2 SYGVNS. CDR3 residues: CASSARGGSYGYTF. The CDR3 DNA follows: TGTGCCAGCAGTGCACGGGGGGGTTCTTATGGCTACACCTTC.

V is TRBV19 and J is TRBJ1-1; possibly TRBD1 for D (5 bases). The CDR3 length is 15 residues. Looked up from germline, CDR1 is LNHDA and CDR2 is SQIVND (reference sequence). Between the trimmed V and J ends, which lost 6 bases and 1 base, there was a span of 15 bases. The CDR3 region has the DNA TGTGCCAGTAGGGCAGGGAAGGAGTGGAACACTGAAGCTTTCTTT. It specifies CASRAGKEWNTEAFF. Supplemented by reference TRBV19 and TRBJ1-1, the full variable domain reads DGGITQSPKYLFRKEGQNVTLSCEQNLNHDAMYWYRQDPGQGLRLIYYSQIVNDFQKGDIAEGYSVSREKKESFPLTVTSAQKNPTAFYLCASRAGKEWNTEAFFGQGTRLTVV.

The chain couples TRBV15 to TRBJ1-5; D unresolved. Germline assignment: CDR1 LNHNV and CDR2 YYDKDF (reference sequence). Trimming took 0 bases from V and 3 from J, leaving 3 bases between them. This CDR3 has 13 residues. This CDR3 is CATSRETNQPQHF. The CDR3 DNA reads TGTGCCACCAGCAGAGAAACCAATCAGCCCCAGCATTTT.

CDR3 coding DNA: TGTGCCAGCAGCCCCAGGGGCGGAAAACTGTTTTTT. Translated: CASSPRGGKLFF. The chain has TRBV6-1 and TRBJ1-4; possibly TRBD1 for D (6 bases). This CDR3 is 12 amino acids long. V dropped 6 bases and J dropped 10 bases, with 12 bases sitting between them. Germline V CDR1 and CDR2: MNHNS, SASEGT.

The CDR3 protein is CAISESKQTGGQPQHF. The CDR3 DNA reads as TGTGCCATCAGTGAATCAAAGCAGACAGGCGGTCAGCCCCAGCATTTT. The chain employs TRBV10-3 and TRBJ1-5; tentatively, D is TRBD1 (6 bases). Germline assignment: CDR1 ENHRY and CDR2 SYGVKD. Trimming cost V 3 bases and J 6 bases, with 18 bases left between them. The CDR3 extends over 16 amino acids.

The table lists this clone with a few counts. V is TRBV6-6 and J is TRBJ1-1; no clear D. Per germline, CDR1 MNHNY and CDR2 SVGAGI (reference sequence). CDR3 size: 12 residues. Trimming took 6 bases from V and 5 from J, leaving 10 bases between them. This CDR3 is CASSQGGTEAFF. As DNA, the CDR3 is TGTGCCAGCAGCCAAGGTGGGACTGAAGCTTTCTTT.

The genes are TRBV11-2 and TRBJ2-1; 8 bases are a match to TRBD2. V trimming: 1 base; J trimming: 10 bases; junction bases outside the gene matches: 6. This CDR3 comprises 14 residues. Germline CDR1 and CDR2: SGHAT and FQNNGV. CDR3 DNA sequence: TGTGCCAGCAGCTTAGCCGAGACTAGCGCAGAGCAGTTCTTC. Translation: CASSLAETSAEQFF.

The chain is built from TRBV7-2 and TRBJ1-2; the match to TRBD1 covers 10 bases. The CDR3 loop spans 15 amino acids. CDR1 is SGHTA, CDR2 FQGNSA, per germline. Trimming took 5 bases from V and 3 from J; bases not matched to a gene: 6. The CDR3 protein is CASSPGQGTHYGYTF. The CDR3 DNA follows: TGTGCCAGCAGCCCGGGACAGGGGACCCACTATGGCTACACCTTC.

The chain links TRBV7-2 to TRBJ2-3; 8 bases fit TRBD1. The CDR3 has 14 amino acids. CDR1 and CDR2 from the germline V gene are SGHTA and FQGNSA. The trim removed 6 bases at V and 2 bases at J, leaving 4 bases unmatched. In nucleotides, the CDR3 is TGTGCCAGCAGATTGACAGGGGACACAGATACGCAGTATTTT. As protein: CASRLTGDTDTQYF.

This clone has just one count. The chain employs TRBV19 and TRBJ1-5; 8 bases are shared with TRBD1. Trimming cost V 10 bases and J 5 bases; bases outside gene matches: 10. The CDR3 is 14 amino acids. Per germline, CDR1 LNHDA and CDR2 SQIVND (reference sequence). CDR3 sequence (DNA): TGTGCCACCGCGAGACAGGGGCTCGATCAGCCCCAGCATTTT. Amino acids: CATARQGLDQPQHF.

The rearrangement links TRBV10-1 to TRBJ1-1; D gene ambiguous. The V and J ends lost 7 bases and 1 base respectively, with 10 bases between them. The CDR3 has 13 amino acids. CDR1 WNHNN and CDR2 SYGVQD come from the germline V gene (reference sequence). CDR3 sequence: CASKATPNTEAFF. The CDR3, as DNA: TGCGCCAGCAAGGCAACTCCGAACACTGAAGCTTTCTTT.

This chain joins TRBV6-6 and TRBJ2-2; 7 positions agree with TRBD2. CDR1 is MNHNY, CDR2 SVGAGI, per germline (reference sequence). V shed 0 bases, J shed 2 bases, and the junction held 3 bases outside the gene matches. The CDR3 is 16 residues long. The CDR3 is CASSYSGGGNTGELFF. The DNA of the CDR3 is TGTGCCAGCAGTTACTCTGGCGGGGGAAACACCGGGGAGCTGTTTTTT.

V and J are TRBV7-9 and TRBJ2-1; D may be TRBD1 (5 bases). The V and J ends lost 6 bases and 6 bases respectively, with 15 bases between them. The CDR3 consists of 14 residues. Germline loops: CDR1 SEHNR, CDR2 FQNEAQ (reference sequence). The CDR3, as DNA: TGTGCCAGCAGTTCGGGCGCCCAGGGCAATGAGCAGTTCTTC. This translates into CASSSGAQGNEQFF.

CDR3 sequence (DNA): TGTGCCAGCAGCTCACCTACCCCTAGCGGGGGGGAGGAGCAGTACTTC. It is translated as CASSSPTPSGGEEQYF. The rearrangement joins TRBV7-6 to TRBJ2-7; TRBD2 matches at 12 bases. The CDR3 is made up of 16 amino acids. V lost 4 bases and J lost 7; bases outside the gene matches: 11. Germline CDR1 and CDR2: SGHVS and FNYEAQ.

This rearrangement joins TRBV28 to TRBJ1-5; D is perhaps TRBD1 (6 bases). This CDR3 contains 13 residues. CDR1 is MDHEN, CDR2 SYDVKM, per germline. V was shortened by 8 bases and J by 2 bases, with 10 bases between the two germline ends. The CDR3 here is CASFRGRNQPQHF. The CDR3 DNA sequence: TGTGCCAGCTTCAGGGGTCGCAATCAGCCCCAGCATTTT.

The chain links TRBV10-3 to TRBJ2-7; 7 nucleotides match TRBD2. This CDR3 region has 23 residues. J lost 4 bases, V lost 5 bases, and 35 bases had no gene match. In germline, CDR1 is ENHRY, CDR2 SYGVKD. Written as DNA, the CDR3 is TGTGCCATCAGTCCGGGTATGGGAGGGCAGAATCCCTTAACCAACACCTTTTTTTACGAGCAGTACTTC. It is translated as CAISPGMGGQNPLTNTFFYEQYF.

The chain couples TRBV14 to TRBJ2-5; D is perhaps TRBD1 (5 bases). This CDR3 is built from 13 residues. The V gene's germline CDR1 is SGHDN and CDR2 FVKESK. Trimming stripped 0 bases from V and 11 bases from J, with 13 bases between. The DNA of the CDR3 is TGTGCCAGCAGCCAAGATATTTCAGGGCCGCAGTACTTC. Residues: CASSQDISGPQYF.